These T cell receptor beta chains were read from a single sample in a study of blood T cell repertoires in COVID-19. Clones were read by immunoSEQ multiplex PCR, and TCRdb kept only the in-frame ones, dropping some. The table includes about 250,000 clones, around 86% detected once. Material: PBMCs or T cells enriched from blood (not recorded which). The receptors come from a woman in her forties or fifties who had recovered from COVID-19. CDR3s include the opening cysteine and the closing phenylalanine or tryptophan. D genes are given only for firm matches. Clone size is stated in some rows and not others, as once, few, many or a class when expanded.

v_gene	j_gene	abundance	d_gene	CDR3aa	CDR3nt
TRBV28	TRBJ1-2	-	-	CASSSPHQGGVLNYGYTF	TGTGCCAGCAGTTCTCCGCATCAGGGAGGAGTCCTTAACTATGGCTACACCTTC
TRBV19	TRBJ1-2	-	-	CASSIDYLRTGVFKGGYTF	TGTGCCAGTAGTATAGACTACCTTCGGACGGGGGTCTTCAAGGGTGGCTACACCTTC
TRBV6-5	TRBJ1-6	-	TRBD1	CASSRQGYCHF	TGTGCCAGCAGTCGACAGGGTTACTGCCACTTT
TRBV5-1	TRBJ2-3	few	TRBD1	CASSLAGTGGADTQYF	TGCGCCAGCAGCTTGGCCGGAACAGGGGGTGCAGATACGCAGTATTTT
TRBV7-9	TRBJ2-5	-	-	CASSPRSRGETQYF	TGTGCCAGCAGCCCCCGCTCGAGGGGGGAGACCCAGTACTTC
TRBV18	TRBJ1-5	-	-	CASSPDRSRGGHF	TGTGCCAGCTCACCAGACAGGTCCCGAGGCGGGCATTTT
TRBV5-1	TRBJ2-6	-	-	CASSPQSGANVLTF	TGCGCCAGCAGCCCACAGTCTGGGGCCAACGTCCTGACTTTC
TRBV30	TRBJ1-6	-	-	CAWSQVNSPLHF	TGTGCCTGGAGCCAGGTTAATTCACCCCTCCACTTT
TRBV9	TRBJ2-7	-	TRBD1	CASSVGTVGQGAYEQYF	TGTGCCAGCAGCGTAGGTACAGTTGGACAGGGGGCCTACGAGCAGTACTTC
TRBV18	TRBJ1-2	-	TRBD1	CASSSDRDDGYTF	TGTGCCAGCTCAAGCGACAGGGATGATGGCTACACCTTC
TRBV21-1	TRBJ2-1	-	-	CASSRRLAGGTYNEQFF	TGTGCCAGCAGCAGACGACTAGCGGGAGGGACCTACAATGAGCAGTTCTTC
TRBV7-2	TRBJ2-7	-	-	CASSLEVADEQYF	TGTGCCAGCAGCTTAGAGGTGGCGGACGAGCAGTACTTC
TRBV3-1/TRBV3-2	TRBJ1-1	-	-	CASSQGAVAEAFF	TGTGCCAGCAGCCAAGGGGCAGTAGCTGAAGCTTTCTTT
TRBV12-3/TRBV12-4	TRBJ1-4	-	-	CASSVREKLFF	TGTGCCAGCAGTGTCAGAGAAAAACTGTTTTTT
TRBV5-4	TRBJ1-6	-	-	CASSQSGGLSSYNSPLHF	TGTGCCAGCAGCCAATCGGGGGGCCTGAGCTCCTATAATTCACCCCTCCACTTT
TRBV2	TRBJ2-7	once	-	CASSDMVDRTYEQYF	TGTGCCAGCAGTGATATGGTTGACAGAACCTACGAGCAGTACTTC
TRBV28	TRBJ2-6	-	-	CATTGANVLTF	TGTGCCACCACTGGGGCCAACGTCCTGACTTTC
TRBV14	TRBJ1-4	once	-	CASSQYRAGTNEKLFF	TGTGCCAGCAGCCAATACAGGGCTGGGACTAATGAAAAACTGTTTTTT
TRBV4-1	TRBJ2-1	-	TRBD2	CASSRASGSSYEQFF	TGCGCCAGCAGCCGAGCTAGCGGGAGTAGTTATGAGCAGTTCTTC
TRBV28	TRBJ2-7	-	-	CASSLGLVVEQYF	TGTGCCAGCAGTTTAGGTCTAGTAGTCGAGCAGTACTTC
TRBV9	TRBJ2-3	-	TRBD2	CASSHGTTSTDTQYF	TGTGCCAGCAGCCACGGGACTACTAGCACAGATACGCAGTATTTT
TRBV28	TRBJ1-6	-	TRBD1	CASVQQGQGNSPLHF	TGTGCCAGTGTACAACAGGGACAGGGGAATTCACCCCTCCACTTT
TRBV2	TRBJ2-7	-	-	CASSHIQSEQYF	TGTGCCAGCAGTCACATACAGAGCGAGCAGTACTTC
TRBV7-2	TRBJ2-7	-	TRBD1	CASSLGQGSRREQYF	TGTGCCAGCAGCTTGGGACAGGGCTCTCGGAGAGAGCAGTACTTC